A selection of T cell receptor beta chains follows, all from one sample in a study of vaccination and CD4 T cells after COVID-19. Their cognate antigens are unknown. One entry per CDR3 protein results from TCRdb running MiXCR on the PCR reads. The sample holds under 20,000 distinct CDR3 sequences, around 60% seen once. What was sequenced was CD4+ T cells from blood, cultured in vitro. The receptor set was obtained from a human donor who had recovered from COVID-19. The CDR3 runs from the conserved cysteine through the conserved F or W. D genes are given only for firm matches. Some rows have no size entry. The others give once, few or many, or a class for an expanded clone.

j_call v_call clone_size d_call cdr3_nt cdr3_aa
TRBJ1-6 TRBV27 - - TGTGCCAGCGATAAGGGAGACCGATATAATTCACCCCTCCACTTT CASDKGDRYNSPLHF
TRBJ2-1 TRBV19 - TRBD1 TGTGCCAGTAGTACCGGACAGGGGGGAACGAATGAGCAGTTCTTC CASSTGQGGTNEQFF
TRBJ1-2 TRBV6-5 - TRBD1 TGTGCCAGCAGTTACACAAACAGGGGGTCTGGCTACACCTTC CASSYTNRGSGYTF
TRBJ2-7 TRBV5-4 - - TGTGCCAGCAGCCCCGACAGGTTCTCCTACGAGCAGTACTTC CASSPDRFSYEQYF
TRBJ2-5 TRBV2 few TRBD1 TGTGCCAGCAGTGAAGCGGTGGGACCAGGGGGAGAGACCCAGTACTTC CASSEAVGPGGETQYF
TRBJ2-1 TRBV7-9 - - TGTGCCAGCAGCCTTATCAACAATGAGCAGTTCTTC CASSLINNEQFF
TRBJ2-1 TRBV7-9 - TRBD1 TGTGCCAGCAGCTTAAGACAGGGGGCATACAATGAGCAGTTCTTC CASSLRQGAYNEQFF
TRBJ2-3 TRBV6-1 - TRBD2 TGTGCCAGCAGTCAGGGACTAGCGAGCACAGATACGCAGTATTTT CASSQGLASTDTQYF
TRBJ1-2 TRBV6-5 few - TGTGCCAGCAGTTACTCTGGCAGGGTGGCTATACCTCATGGCTACACCTTC CASSYSGRVAIPHGYTF
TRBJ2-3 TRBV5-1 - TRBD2 TGCGCCAGCAGCCCCGAGCGGGAGGCAGGGGATACGCAGTATTTT CASSPEREAGDTQYF
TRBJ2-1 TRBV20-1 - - TGCAGTGTCGAAGAGGTGAGGAATGAGCAGTTCTTC CSVEEVRNEQFF
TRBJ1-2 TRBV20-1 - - TGCAGTGCTAGAGTTGGGGGTGGAGTATATGGCTACACCTTC CSARVGGGVYGYTF
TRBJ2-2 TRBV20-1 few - TGCAGTGCTGAGGCGCAGGTCGGCACCGGGGAGCTGTTTTTT CSAEAQVGTGELFF
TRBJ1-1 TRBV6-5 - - TGTGCCAGCAGTTACCAGACTGAAGCTTTCTTT CASSYQTEAFF
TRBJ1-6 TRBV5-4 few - TGTGCCAGCAGCCGCCAAGAGGATTCACCCCTCCACTTT CASSRQEDSPLHF
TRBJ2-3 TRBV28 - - TGTGCCAGCAGTTCCGGCCAACGGATCACAGATACGCAGTATTTT CASSSGQRITDTQYF
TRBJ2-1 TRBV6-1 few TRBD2 TGTGCCAGCAGGCGGGCGCTAGCGGGTTACAATGAGCAGTTCTTC CASRRALAGYNEQFF
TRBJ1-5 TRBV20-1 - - TGCAGTGCTCACAAATCACCCTATCAGCCCCAGCATTTT CSAHKSPYQPQHF
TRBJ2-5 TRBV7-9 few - TGTGCCAGCAGCTTCTCGCCTACCCAAGAGACCCAGTACTTC CASSFSPTQETQYF
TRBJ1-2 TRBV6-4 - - TGTGCCAGGGGGTCAGGGGCTGCTAACTATGGCTACACCTTC CARGSGAANYGYTF
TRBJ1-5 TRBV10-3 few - TGTGCCATCAGTGCTAAACAGAGCTTAAGCAATCAGCCCCAGCATTTT CAISAKQSLSNQPQHF
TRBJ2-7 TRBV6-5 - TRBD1 TGTGCCAGCAGTTCGCCGGGACAGGGCGGCGAGCAGTACTTC CASSSPGQGGEQYF
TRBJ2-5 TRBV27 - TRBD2 TGTGCCAGCAGTCGCGTTTGGGGAGGGCAAGAGACCCAGTACTTC CASSRVWGGQETQYF
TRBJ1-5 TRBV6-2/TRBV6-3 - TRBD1 TGTGCCAGCTCCGGACAGGAGATTCAGCCCCAGCATTTT CASSGQEIQPQHF
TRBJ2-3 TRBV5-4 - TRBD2 TGTGCCAGCAGCTTCCGTCGGGGGAGCGGGAGGGCCAGGACAGATACGCAGTATTTT CASSFRRGSGRARTDTQYF
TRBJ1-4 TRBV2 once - TGTGCCAGCCGAGGCCCGGGTACAACTAATGAAAAACTGTTTTTT CASRGPGTTNEKLFF
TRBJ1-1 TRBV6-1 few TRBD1 TGTGCCAGCAGTAGGGACAGTCCCCTGAACACTGAAGCTTTCTTT CASSRDSPLNTEAFF
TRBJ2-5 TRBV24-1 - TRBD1 TGTGCCACCAGTGAACCCGGACAGGGGGGACGGGAGACCCAGTACTTC CATSEPGQGGRETQYF
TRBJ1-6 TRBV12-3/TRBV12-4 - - TGTGCCAGCAGTCCCACAGTTTTGCAACCCCTCCACTTT CASSPTVLQPLHF
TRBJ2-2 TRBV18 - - TGTGCCAGCTCACCACAGGGCACCGGGGAGCTGTTTTTT CASSPQGTGELFF
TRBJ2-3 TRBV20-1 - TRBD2 TGCAGTGCTGGTCTAGCGGGGAGCGCAGATACGCAGTATTTT CSAGLAGSADTQYF
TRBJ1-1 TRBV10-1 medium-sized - TGCGCCAGCAGTGAATACAGGGAAGGCACTGAAGCTTTCTTT CASSEYREGTEAFF
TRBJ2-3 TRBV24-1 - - TGTGCCACCAGTGATCGAACCGGGTCAGATACGCAGTATTTT CATSDRTGSDTQYF
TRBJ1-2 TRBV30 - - TGTGCCTGGAGTCGAGGGGTTTATGGCTACACCTTC CAWSRGVYGYTF
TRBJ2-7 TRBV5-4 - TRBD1 TGTGCCAGCAGCTTTCGACAGGGATCCCACGAGCAGTACTTC CASSFRQGSHEQYF
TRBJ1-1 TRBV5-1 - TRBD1 TGCGCCAGCAGAATGGGGACAGGGGGCATGAACACTGAAGCTTTCTTT CASRMGTGGMNTEAFF
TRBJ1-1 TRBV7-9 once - TGTGCCAGCAGCCCGAATGGGGCCGCGCTGAACACTGAAGCTTTCTTT CASSPNGAALNTEAFF
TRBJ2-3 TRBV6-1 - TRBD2 TGTGCCAGCAGTGGGTGGACTAGCGGGAGACCGGATACGCAGTATTTT CASSGWTSGRPDTQYF
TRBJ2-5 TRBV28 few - TGTGCCAGCAGTTTACAAGAGACCCAGTACTTC CASSLQETQYF
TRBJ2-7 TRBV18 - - TGTGCCAGCTCACCACCGTCTACCTCCTACGAGCAGTACTTC CASSPPSTSYEQYF
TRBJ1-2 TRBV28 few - TGTGCCAGCAGTTTCGGCGGTGGAGGCTATGGCTACACCTTC CASSFGGGGYGYTF
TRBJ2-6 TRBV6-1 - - TGTGCCAGCCTGGGGGGCTCTGGGGCCAACGTCCTGACTTTC CASLGGSGANVLTF
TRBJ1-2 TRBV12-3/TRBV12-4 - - TGTGCCAGCAGTTTAGGCAGGCGCCCGACTAACTATGGCTACACCTTC CASSLGRRPTNYGYTF
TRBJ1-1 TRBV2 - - TGTGCCAGCAGTGTGGAAAACTTGGTGAACACTGAAGCTTTCTTT CASSVENLVNTEAFF
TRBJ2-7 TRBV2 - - TGTGCCAGCAGTCACCGCGTTTTCTACGAGCAGTACTTC CASSHRVFYEQYF
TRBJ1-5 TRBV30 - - TGTGCCTGGAGTGCCGGCAGGGTCCGAGGGAGCAATCAGCCCCAGCATTTT CAWSAGRVRGSNQPQHF
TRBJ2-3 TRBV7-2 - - TGTGCCAGCAGCCGCCCCCCCACAGATACGCAGTATTTT CASSRPPTDTQYF
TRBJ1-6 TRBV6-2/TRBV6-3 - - - CASTNQTSMYLCASSGPGSPLHF
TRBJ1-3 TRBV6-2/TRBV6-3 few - TGTGCCAGCAGTCTACGCAGAGGAGGAAACACCATATATTTT CASSLRRGGNTIYF
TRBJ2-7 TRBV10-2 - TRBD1 TGCGCCAGCCTCGGGACAGGCAGAGGGAACGAGCAGTACTTC CASLGTGRGNEQYF
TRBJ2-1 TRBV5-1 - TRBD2 TGCGCCAGCAGCACGGGACTAGCGGGAGGATACGAGCAGTTCTTC CASSTGLAGGYEQFF
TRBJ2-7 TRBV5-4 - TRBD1 TGTGCCAGCAGCTTGGGGACAGGGTCCGAGCAGTACTTC CASSLGTGSEQYF